Shown below are 14 T cell receptor beta chains from a single sample sequenced in a study of beta chain features in type 1 diabetes. Sequencing targeted expressed TCRB transcripts, as all isolated RNA had been reverse transcribed. Libraries were prepared by immunoSEQ multiplex PCR; TCRdb keeps only in-frame clonotypes and omits some of them. The sample has 860,000 or so clones, 17% seen once. The sample was naive CD4+ T cells from blood. Receptors originate from a young woman in good health.

This clone was picked up a small number of times. The genes are TRBV5-1 and TRBJ1-1, with D perhaps TRBD1 (5 bases). From germline, CDR1 is SGHRS and CDR2 YFSETQ. This CDR3 is 14 amino acids long. V was pared by 4 bases and J by 1 base, with 11 bases between. CDR3 amino acids: CASSPGTQNTEAFF. CDR3 sequence (DNA): TGCGCCAGCAGCCCTGGGACGCAGAACACTGAAGCTTTCTTT.

The rearrangement joins TRBV27 to TRBJ2-7; D gene unclear. The V end lost 2 bases, the J end lost 2 bases, and 10 bases lay between the germline ends. The V gene's germline CDR1 is MNHEY and CDR2 SMNVEV (reference sequence). The CDR3 contains 14 residues. The CDR3 DNA reads TGTGCCAGCAGTTTACTTGACGGAACCTACGAGCAGTACTTC. It codes for CASSLLDGTYEQYF.

Only a few counts were recorded for this clone. The rearrangement links TRBV7-2 to TRBJ2-7; either TRBD1 or TRBD2 may fit D (6 bases each). CDR3 size: 15 residues. V lost 5 bases to trimming and J lost 4 bases, with 18 bases between them. Germline V gene sequence: CDR1 SGHTA, CDR2 FQGNSA. The CDR3 loop is CASSPSRQGRYEQYF. DNA for the CDR3: TGTGCCAGCAGCCCGTCGCGGCAGGGGAGGTACGAGCAGTACTTC.

A word on this clone: Other nucleotide sequences from this sample produce the same CDR3. This chain joins TRBV5-1 and TRBJ2-5, with no clear D. Trimming cost V 2 bases and J 0 bases, with 2 bases left between them. The V gene's germline CDR1 is SGHRS and CDR2 YFSETQ. CDR3 length: 12 residues. The CDR3 coding sequence is TGCGCCAGCAGCTTACACCAAGAGACCCAGTACTTC. Amino acids: CASSLHQETQYF. Using reference TRBV5-1 and TRBJ2-5 for the parts outside the CDR3, the full variable domain is KAGVTQTPRYLIKTRGQQVTLSCSPISGHRSVSWYQQTPGQGLQFLFEYFSETQRNKGNFPGRFSGRQFSNSRSEMNVSTLELGDSALYLCASSLHQETQYFGPGTRLLVL.

The chain is built from TRBV28 and TRBJ1-1, with 8 bases aligning to TRBD1. CDR1 MDHEN and CDR2 SYDVKM come from the germline V gene. V shed 1 base and J 2 bases; nucleotides not matched to a gene: 3. The CDR3 extends over 15 amino acids. CDR3 sequence (DNA): TGTGCCAGCAGTTTATACGGACAGGGAAACACTGAAGCTTTCTTT. The encoded protein is CASSLYGQGNTEAFF.

The chain employs TRBV5-1 and TRBJ2-7; D gene unclear. Trimming pared 3 bases from V and 4 bases from J, leaving 8 bases between. Per germline, CDR1 SGHRS and CDR2 YFSETQ. CDR3 size: 12 residues. The CDR3 DNA follows: TGCGCCAGCAGCTCCCTAGGTTACGAGCAGTACTTC. Its translation: CASSSLGYEQYF.

This clone has more than one count but fewer than ten. The chain joins TRBV5-1 to TRBJ2-2; no firm D call. Germline-derived CDR1 and CDR2 are SGHRS and YFSETQ. V lost 6 bases to trimming and J lost 3 bases, with 9 bases between them. This CDR3 is 13 amino acids long. The CDR3 sequence: CASTLGDTGELFF. The CDR3 DNA reads TGCGCCAGCACTCTTGGAGACACCGGGGAGCTGTTTTTT.

This clone has a handful of counts. The same CDR3 is also encoded by other DNA sequences in this sample. This chain links TRBV6-5 with TRBJ1-2, with D possibly being TRBD1 (5 bases). V was trimmed by 2 bases and J by 2 bases, leaving 6 bases between them. There are 13 residues in the CDR3. Germline CDR1 and CDR2: MNHEY and SVGAGI. The CDR3 nucleotides read TGTGCCAGCAGTTACGGGGGGAACTATGGCTACACCTTC. Its translation is CASSYGGNYGYTF.

This chain uses TRBV20-1 with TRBJ2-7, with D possibly TRBD1 on 5 matching bases. The CDR3 runs 11 residues. Germline CDR1 reads DFQATT; CDR2 reads SNEGSKA (reference sequence). With 6 bases removed from V and 4 bases from J, the gap between germline ends came to 10 bases. The CDR3 loop reads CSARQFYEQYF. The CDR3 nucleotides read TGCAGTGCGAGACAGTTTTACGAGCAGTACTTC.

This clone was seen just once. The chain couples TRBV29-1 to TRBJ1-1; the D gene is possibly TRBD1 (6 bases). Between the trimmed V and J ends, which lost 7 bases and 2 bases, there was a span of 14 bases. The germline V gene encodes CDR1 SQVTM and CDR2 ANQGSEA. CDR3 length: 13 amino acids. CDR3 sequence: CSAKQGSNTEAFF. The DNA for the CDR3 is TGCAGCGCGAAGCAGGGGTCTAACACTGAAGCTTTCTTT. Together with reference TRBV29-1 and TRBJ1-1, the CDR3 gives the full variable domain: SAVISQKPSRDICQRGTSLTIQCQVDSQVTMMFWYRQQPGQSLTLIATANQGSEATYESGFVIDKFPISRPNLTFSTLTVSNMSPEDSSIYLCSAKQGSNTEAFFGQGTRLTVV.

A few counts support this clone. This sequence joins TRBV2 and TRBJ2-1; D not resolved. The CDR3 runs to 16 residues. The V end was cut by 7 bases, the J end by 0 bases, with 16 bases between. Germline-derived CDR1 and CDR2 are SNHLY and FYNNEI. The CDR3 coding sequence is TGTGCCAGCATTCCTTGGGGAACCTACTCCTACAATGAGCAGTTCTTC. It codes for CASIPWGTYSYNEQFF.

This clone was seen more than once but under ten times. Germline and junction disagree at one end, which may indicate a read error. The genes are TRBV28 and TRBJ1-1; TRBD1 is a possible D gene (6 bases). The germline CDR1 and CDR2 sequences are MDHEN and SYDVKM. CDR3 length: 11 residues. The CDR3 nucleotides read TGTGCCAGCAGGGGACACACGGAAGCTTTCTTT. It specifies CASRGHTEAFF. The full variable domain, rest sourced from reference TRBV28 and TRBJ1-1, is DVKVTQSSRYLVKRTGEKVFLECVQDMDHENMFWYRQDPGLGLRLIYFSYDVKMKEKGDIPEGYSVSREKKERFSLILESASTNQTSMYLCASRGHTEAFFGQGTRLTVV.

This rearrangement joins TRBV7-9 to TRBJ1-4; D remains ambiguous. Germline V gene data show CDR1 as SEHNR and CDR2 as FQNEAQ (reference sequence). The germline V and J ends were trimmed by 4 bases and 0 bases, with 6 bases remaining between them. This CDR3 spans 14 amino acids. In DNA form, the CDR3 reads TGTGCCAGCAGCTCCCAAACAACTAATGAAAAACTGTTTTTT. Its translation: CASSSQTTNEKLFF. Looking up the rest from reference TRBV7-9 and TRBJ1-4 gives the full variable domain: DTGVSQNPRHKITKRGQNVTFRCDPISEHNRLYWYRQTLGQGPEFLTYFQNEAQLEKSRLLSDRFSAERPKGSFSTLEIQRTEQGDSAMYLCASSSQTTNEKLFFGSGTQLSVL.

The rearrangement links TRBV6-6 to TRBJ1-1; a weak D match, TRBD1 (6 bases). From germline, CDR1 is MNHNY and CDR2 SVGAGI (reference sequence). The CDR3 is made up of 14 amino acids. The germline V and J ends were trimmed by 5 bases and 4 bases, with 14 bases remaining between them. CDR3 loop: CASSNYRGLTEAFF. The CDR3 DNA reads as TGTGCCAGCAGTAACTACCGGGGGCTCACTGAAGCTTTCTTT.